The text below deals with one TCR beta chain. The data belong to a study of blood T cell repertoires in COVID-19. Original data processing: Nucleated cell number was recorded as an estimate derived from reference gene primer amplification. Some clones are missing from TCRdb's copy, which holds only in-frame ones; the method was immunoSEQ multiplex PCR. That table supplies the V and J calls and clone size; D and trimming were determined from the DNA. Among about 280,000 clones listed, over 75% were seen once. V was cut by 10 bases and J by 3 bases, with 15 bases left in between. Germline-derived CDR1 and CDR2 are MNHEY and SMNVEV (reference sequence). The CDR3 is made up of 13 amino acids.

This chain joins TRBV27 and TRBJ1-1; D is perhaps TRBD1 (6 bases). The sample taken for sequencing was peripheral blood. This clonotype was obtained from a man aged 50-60 years with active or convalescent COVID-19. CDR3 in DNA: TGTGCCAACCCCTCAACAGGGTACACTGAAGCTTTCTTT. It yields the protein CANPSTGYTEAFF.